The TCR beta chain described here comes from a study of response to subunit inactivated influenza vaccine. Study outcomes and limitations: Authors suggested each seasonal influenza vaccination recruits few new T cells.

TCRdb re-derived calls from the RT-PCR reads in MiXCR, one entry per CDR3 protein. Found here are more than 600,000 distinct CDR3 sequences, approximately 17% of them singletons; the top ten hold around 9.9%. There are many counts of this clonotype. What it binds is not known. The CDR3 length is 13 residues. V lost 1 base and J 5 bases, leaving 8 bases between the germline ends. CDR1 is LGHDT and CDR2 is YNNKEL in the germline V gene (reference sequence). The chain employs TRBV3-1 and TRBJ1-2, with D unclear. The sequence came from a man aged 50-59 years who received an inactivated influenza vaccine. This sample comprised PBMCs from blood, obtained roughly 5 days after vaccination. CDR3: CASSQGTVYGYTF. CDR3 DNA sequence: TGTGCCAGCAGCCAAGGTACAGTTTATGGCTACACCTTC.